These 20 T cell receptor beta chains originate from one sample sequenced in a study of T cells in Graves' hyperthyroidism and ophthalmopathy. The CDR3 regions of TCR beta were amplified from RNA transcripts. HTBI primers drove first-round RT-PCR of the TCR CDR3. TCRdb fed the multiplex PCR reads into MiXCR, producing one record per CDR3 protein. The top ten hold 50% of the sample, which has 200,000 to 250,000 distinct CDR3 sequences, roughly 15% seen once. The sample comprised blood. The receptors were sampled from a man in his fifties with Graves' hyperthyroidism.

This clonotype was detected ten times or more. CDR3 DNA sequence: TGTGCCAGCAGCTTGGGACTAGCGGCTAGCACAGATACGCAGTATTTT. Translating it yields CASSLGLAASTDTQYF. The chain uses TRBV7-3 and TRBJ2-3, with TRBD2 identical over 11 bases. Losses at the gene ends were 3 bases for V and 0 bases for J; bases not matched to a gene: 2. The CDR3 contains 16 residues. Germline V gene sequence: CDR1 SGHTA, CDR2 FQGTGA.

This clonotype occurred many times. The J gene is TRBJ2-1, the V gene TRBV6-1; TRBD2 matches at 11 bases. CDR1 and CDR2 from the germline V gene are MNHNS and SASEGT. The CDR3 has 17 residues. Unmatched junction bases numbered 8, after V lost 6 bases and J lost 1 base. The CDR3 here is CASSWTSGSYSYNEQFF. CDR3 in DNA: TGTGCCAGCAGCTGGACTAGCGGGTCTTATTCCTACAATGAGCAGTTCTTC.

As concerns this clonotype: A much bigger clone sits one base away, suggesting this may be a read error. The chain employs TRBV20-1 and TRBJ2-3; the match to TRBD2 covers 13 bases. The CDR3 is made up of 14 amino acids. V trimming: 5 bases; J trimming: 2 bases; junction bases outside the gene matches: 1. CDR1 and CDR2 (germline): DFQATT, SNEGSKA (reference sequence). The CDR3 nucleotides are TGCAGTGCTGGGACTAGCGGGAACACAGATACGCAGTATTTT. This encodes CSAGTSGNTDTQYF.

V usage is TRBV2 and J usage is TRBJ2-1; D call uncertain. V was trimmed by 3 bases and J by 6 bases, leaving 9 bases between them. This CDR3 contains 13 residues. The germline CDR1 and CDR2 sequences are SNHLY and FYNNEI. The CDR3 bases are TGTGCCAGCAGTGATGAGAGTCCCAATGAGCAGTTCTTC. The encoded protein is CASSDESPNEQFF. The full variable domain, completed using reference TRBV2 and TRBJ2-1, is EPEVTQTPSHQVTQMGQEVILRCVPISNHLYFYWYRQILGQKVEFLVSFYNNEISEKSEIFDDQFSVERPDGSNFTLKIRSTKLEDSAMYFCASSDESPNEQFFGPGTRLTVL.

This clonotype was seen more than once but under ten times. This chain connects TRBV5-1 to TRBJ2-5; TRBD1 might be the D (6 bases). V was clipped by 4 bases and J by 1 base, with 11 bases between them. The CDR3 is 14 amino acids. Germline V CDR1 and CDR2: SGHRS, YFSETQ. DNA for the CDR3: TGCGCCAGCAGCCTGGACAGTTTCCAAGAGACCCAGTACTTC. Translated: CASSLDSFQETQYF.

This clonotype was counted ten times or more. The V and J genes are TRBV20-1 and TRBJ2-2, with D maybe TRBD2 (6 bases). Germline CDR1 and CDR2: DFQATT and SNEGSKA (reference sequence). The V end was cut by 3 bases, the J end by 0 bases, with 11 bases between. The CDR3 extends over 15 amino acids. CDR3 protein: CSARGGVSNTGELFF. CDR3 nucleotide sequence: TGCAGTGCTAGGGGCGGGGTTTCGAACACCGGGGAGCTGTTTTTT.

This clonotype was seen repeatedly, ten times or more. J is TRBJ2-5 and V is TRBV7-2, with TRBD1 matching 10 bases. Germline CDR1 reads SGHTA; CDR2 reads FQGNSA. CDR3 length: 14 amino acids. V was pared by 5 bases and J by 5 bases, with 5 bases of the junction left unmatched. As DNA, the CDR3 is TGTGCCAGCAGCAAAGACAGGGGGCGGGAGACCCAGTACTTC. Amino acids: CASSKDRGRETQYF.

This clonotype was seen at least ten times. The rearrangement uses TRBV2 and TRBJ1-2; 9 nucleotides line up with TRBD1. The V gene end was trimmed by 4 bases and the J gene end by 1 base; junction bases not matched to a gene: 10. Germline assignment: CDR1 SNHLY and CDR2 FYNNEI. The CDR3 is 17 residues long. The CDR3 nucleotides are TGTGCCAGCAGTGGATACGACAGGGGGTTACTTAACTATGGCTACACCTTC. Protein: CASSGYDRGLLNYGYTF.

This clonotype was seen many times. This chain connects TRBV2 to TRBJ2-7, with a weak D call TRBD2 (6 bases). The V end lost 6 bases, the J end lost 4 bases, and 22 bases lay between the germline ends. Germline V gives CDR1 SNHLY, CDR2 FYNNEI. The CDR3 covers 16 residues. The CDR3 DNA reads TGTGCCAGCAGCCCAAGGGCGGCAGGAGGAGGGTACGAGCAGTACTTC. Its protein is CASSPRAAGGGYEQYF. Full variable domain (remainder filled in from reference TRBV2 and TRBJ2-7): EPEVTQTPSHQVTQMGQEVILRCVPISNHLYFYWYRQILGQKVEFLVSFYNNEISEKSEIFDDQFSVERPDGSNFTLKIRSTKLEDSAMYFCASSPRAAGGGYEQYFGPGTRLTVT.

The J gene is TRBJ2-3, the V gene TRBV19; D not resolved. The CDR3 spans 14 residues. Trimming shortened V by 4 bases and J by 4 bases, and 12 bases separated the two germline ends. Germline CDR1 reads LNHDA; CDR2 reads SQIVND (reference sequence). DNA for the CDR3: TGTGCCAGTAGTACTGGCCGTTTCCCAGATACGCAGTATTTT. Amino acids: CASSTGRFPDTQYF.

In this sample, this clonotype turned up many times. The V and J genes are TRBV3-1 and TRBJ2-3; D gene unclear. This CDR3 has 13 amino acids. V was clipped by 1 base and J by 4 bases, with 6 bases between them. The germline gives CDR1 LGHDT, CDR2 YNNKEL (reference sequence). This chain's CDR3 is CASSQGPPDTQYF. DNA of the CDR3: TGTGCCAGCAGCCAAGGTCCGCCAGATACGCAGTATTTT.

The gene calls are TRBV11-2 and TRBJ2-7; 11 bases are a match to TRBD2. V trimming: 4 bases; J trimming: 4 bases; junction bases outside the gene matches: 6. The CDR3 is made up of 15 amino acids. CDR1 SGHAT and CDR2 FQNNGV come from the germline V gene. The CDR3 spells CASSSTTSGMYEQYF. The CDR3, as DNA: TGTGCCAGCAGCTCTACGACTAGCGGGATGTACGAGCAGTACTTC.

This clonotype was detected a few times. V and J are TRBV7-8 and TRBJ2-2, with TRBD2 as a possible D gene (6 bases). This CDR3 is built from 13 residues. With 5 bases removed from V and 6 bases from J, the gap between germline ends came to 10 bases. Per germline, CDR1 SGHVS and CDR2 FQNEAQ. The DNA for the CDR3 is TGTGCCAGCAGCCCCGCTAGCGCCGGGGAGCTGTTTTTT. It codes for CASSPASAGELFF.

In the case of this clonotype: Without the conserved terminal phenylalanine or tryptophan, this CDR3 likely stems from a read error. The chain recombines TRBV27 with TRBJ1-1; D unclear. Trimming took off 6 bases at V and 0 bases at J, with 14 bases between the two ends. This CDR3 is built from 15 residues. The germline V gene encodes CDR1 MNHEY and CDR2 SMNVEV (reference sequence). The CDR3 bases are TGTGCCAGCAGCCCTAGGGCCTTCTTGAACACTGAAGCTTTCTCT. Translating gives CASSPRAFLNTEAFS.

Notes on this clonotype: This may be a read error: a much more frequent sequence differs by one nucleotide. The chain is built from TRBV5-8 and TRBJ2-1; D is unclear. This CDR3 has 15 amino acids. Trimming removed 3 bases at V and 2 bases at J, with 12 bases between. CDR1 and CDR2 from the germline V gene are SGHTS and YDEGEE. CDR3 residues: CASSSQKGPYNEQFF. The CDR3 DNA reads TGTGCCAGCAGCTCCCAAAAAGGCCCCTACAATGAGCAGTTCTTC.

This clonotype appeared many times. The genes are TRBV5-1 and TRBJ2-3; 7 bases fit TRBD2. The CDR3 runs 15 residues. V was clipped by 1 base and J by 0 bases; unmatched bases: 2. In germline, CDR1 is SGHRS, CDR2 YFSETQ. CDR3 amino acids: CASSLLAESTDTQYF. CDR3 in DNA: TGCGCCAGCAGCTTGCTAGCGGAGAGCACAGATACGCAGTATTTT.

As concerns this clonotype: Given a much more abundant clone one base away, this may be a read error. CDR3 residues: CASSFAACNEQFF. CDR3 coding DNA: TGTGCCAGCAGTTTCGCAGCCTGCAATGAGCAGTTCTTC. The chain is built from TRBV28 and TRBJ2-1, with D unresolved. Per the germline V gene, CDR1 is MDHEN and CDR2 is SYDVKM. CDR3 length: 13 residues. Trimming stripped 3 bases from V and 6 bases from J, with 9 bases between.

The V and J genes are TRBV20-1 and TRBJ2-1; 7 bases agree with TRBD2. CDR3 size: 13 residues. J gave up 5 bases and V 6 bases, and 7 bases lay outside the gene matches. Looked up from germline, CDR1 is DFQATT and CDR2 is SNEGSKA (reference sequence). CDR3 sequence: CSAFSGNHNEQFF. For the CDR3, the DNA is TGCAGTGCGTTCAGCGGGAACCACAATGAGCAGTTCTTC.

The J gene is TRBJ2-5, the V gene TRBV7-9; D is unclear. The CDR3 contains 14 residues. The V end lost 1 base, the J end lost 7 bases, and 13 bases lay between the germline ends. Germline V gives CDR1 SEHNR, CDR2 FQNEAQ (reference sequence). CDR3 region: CASSLVTRSGTQYF. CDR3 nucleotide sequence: TGTGCCAGCAGCTTAGTGACACGCTCTGGGACCCAGTACTTC.

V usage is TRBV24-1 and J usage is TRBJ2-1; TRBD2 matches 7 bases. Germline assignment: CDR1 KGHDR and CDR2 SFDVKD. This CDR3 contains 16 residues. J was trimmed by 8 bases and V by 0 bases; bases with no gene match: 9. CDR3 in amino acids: CATSDLSGRAGDEQFF. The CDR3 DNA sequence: TGTGCCACCAGTGATTTGTCGGGGAGGGCCGGGGATGAGCAGTTCTTC.